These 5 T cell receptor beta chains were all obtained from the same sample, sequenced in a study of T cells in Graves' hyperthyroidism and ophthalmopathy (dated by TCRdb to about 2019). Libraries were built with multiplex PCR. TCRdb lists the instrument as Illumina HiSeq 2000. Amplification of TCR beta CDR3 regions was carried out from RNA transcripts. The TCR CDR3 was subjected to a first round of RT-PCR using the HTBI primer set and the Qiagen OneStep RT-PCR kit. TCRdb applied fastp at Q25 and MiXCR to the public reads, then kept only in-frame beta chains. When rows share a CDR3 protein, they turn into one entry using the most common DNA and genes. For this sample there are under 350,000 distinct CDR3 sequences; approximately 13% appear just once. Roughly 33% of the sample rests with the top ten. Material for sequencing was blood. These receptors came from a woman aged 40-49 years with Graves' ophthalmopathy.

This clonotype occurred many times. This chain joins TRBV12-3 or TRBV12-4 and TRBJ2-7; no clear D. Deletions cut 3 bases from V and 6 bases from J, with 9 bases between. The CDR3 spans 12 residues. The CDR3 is CASSFRVGEQYF. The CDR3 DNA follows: TGTGCCAGCAGTTTCAGAGTAGGCGAGCAGTACTTC.

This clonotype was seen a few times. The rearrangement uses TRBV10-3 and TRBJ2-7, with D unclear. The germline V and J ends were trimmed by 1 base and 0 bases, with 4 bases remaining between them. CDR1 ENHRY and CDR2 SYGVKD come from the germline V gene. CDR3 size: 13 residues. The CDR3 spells CAISEFSSYEQYF. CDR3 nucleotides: TGTGCCATCAGTGAGTTCTCCTCCTACGAGCAGTACTTC.

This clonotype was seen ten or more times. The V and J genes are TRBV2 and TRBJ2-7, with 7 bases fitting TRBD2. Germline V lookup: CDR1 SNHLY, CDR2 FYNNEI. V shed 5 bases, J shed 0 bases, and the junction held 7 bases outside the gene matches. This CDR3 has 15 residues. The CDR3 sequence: CASSFGLEASYEQYF. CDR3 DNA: TGTGCCAGCAGTTTTGGACTAGAGGCCTCCTACGAGCAGTACTTC.

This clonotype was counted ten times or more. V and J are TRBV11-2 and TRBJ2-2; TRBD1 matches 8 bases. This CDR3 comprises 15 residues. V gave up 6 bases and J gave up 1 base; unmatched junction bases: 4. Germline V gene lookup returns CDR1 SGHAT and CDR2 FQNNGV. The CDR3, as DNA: TGTGCCAGCAGAGTAGGGACAGGGAACACCGGGGAGCTGTTTTTT. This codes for CASRVGTGNTGELFF.

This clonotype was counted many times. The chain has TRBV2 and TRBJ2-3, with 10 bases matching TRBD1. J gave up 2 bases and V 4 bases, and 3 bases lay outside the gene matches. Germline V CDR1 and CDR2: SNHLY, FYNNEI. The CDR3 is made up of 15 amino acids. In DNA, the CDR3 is TGTGCCAGCAGTGGGGGACAGGGGCCCACAGATACGCAGTATTTT. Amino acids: CASSGGQGPTDTQYF.